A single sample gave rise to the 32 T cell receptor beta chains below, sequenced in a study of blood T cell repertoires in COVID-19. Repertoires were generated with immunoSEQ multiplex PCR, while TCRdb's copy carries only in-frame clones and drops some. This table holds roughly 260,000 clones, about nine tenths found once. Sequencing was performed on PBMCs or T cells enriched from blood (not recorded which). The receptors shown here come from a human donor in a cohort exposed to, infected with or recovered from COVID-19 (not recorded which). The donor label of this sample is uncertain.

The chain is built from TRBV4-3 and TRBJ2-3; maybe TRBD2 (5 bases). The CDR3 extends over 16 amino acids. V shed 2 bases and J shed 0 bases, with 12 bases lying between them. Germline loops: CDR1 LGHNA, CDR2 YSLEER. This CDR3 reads CASSQMGIASTDTQYF. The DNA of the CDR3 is TGCGCCAGCAGCCAAATGGGGATAGCGAGCACAGATACGCAGTATTTT.

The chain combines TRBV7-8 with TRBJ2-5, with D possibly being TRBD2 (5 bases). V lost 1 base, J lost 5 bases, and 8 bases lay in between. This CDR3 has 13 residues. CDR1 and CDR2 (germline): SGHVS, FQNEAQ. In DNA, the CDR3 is TGTGCCAGCAGCTTAGTGAGGAGGGAGACCCAGTACTTC. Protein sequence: CASSLVRRETQYF.

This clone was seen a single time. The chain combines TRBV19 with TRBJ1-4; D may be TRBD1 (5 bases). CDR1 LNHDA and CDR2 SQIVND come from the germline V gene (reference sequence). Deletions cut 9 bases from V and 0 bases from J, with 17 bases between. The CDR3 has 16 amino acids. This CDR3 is CASSIPQGTTNEKLFF. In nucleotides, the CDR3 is TGTGCCAGCTCCATCCCCCAGGGAACAACTAATGAAAAACTGTTTTTT.

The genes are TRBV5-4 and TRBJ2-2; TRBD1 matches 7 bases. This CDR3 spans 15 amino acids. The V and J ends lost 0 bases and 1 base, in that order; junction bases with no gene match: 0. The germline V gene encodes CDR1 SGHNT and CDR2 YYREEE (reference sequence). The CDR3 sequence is CASSLAGGNTGELFF. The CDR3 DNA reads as TGTGCCAGCAGCTTGGCAGGGGGGAACACCGGGGAGCTGTTTTTT.

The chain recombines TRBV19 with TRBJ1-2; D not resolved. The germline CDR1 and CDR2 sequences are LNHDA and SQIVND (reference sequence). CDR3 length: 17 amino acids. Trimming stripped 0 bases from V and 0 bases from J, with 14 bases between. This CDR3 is CASSIEASERPNYGYTF. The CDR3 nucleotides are TGTGCCAGTAGTATAGAAGCCAGCGAACGACCTAACTATGGCTACACCTTC.

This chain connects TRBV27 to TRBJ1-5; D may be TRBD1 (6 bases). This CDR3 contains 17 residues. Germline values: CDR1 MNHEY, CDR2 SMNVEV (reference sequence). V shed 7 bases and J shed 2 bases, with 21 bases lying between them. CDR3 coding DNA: TGTGCCAGCACCTCCGGGAAGGGGGACGTCGGCAATCAGCCCCAGCATTTT. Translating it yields CASTSGKGDVGNQPQHF.

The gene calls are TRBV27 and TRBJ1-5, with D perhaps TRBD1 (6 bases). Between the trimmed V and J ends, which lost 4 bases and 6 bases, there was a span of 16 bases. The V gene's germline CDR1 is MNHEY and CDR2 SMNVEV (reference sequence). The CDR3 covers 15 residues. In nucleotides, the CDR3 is TGTGCCAGCAGTTACCAGGGGATCCTCGGTCAGCCCCAGCATTTT. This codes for CASSYQGILGQPQHF.

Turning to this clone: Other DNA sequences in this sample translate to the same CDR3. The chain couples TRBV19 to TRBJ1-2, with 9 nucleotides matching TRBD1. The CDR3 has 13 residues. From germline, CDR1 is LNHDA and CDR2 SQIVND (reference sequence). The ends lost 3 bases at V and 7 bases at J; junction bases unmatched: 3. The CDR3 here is CASSMGQGGGYTF. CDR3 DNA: TGTGCCAGTAGTATGGGACAGGGTGGTGGCTACACCTTC.

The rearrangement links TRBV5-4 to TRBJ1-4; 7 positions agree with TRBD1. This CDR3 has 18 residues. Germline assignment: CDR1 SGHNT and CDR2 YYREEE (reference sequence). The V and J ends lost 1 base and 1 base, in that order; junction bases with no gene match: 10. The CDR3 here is CASSLRGQSKITNEKLFF. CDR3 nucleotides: TGTGCCAGCAGCTTGCGGGGACAGTCAAAGATAACTAATGAAAAACTGTTTTTT.

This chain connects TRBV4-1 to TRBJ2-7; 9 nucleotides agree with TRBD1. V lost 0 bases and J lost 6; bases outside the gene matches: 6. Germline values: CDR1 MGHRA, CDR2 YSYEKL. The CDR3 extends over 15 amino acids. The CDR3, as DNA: TGCGCCAGCAGCCAAGATCAGGGGACAGGGAGCGAGCAGTACTTC. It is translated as CASSQDQGTGSEQYF.

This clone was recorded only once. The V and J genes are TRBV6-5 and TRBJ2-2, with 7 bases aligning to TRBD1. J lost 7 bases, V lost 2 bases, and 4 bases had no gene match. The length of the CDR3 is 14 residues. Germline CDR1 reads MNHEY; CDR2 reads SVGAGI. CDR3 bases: TGTGCCAGCAGTTACAGGGGGCTTGTCGGGGAGCTGTTTTTT. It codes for CASSYRGLVGELFF.

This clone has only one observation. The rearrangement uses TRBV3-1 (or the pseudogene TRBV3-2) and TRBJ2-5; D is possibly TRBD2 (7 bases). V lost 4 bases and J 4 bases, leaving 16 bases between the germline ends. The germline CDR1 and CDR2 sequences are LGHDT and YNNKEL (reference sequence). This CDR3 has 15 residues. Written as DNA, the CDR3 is TGTGCCAGCAGCCCCCTCGGGGGGCCGGGAGAGACCCAGTACTTC. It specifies CASSPLGGPGETQYF.

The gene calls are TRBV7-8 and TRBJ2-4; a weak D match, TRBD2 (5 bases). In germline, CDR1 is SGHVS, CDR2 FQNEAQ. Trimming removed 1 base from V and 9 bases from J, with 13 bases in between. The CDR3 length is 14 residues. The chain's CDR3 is CASSLDRGLGIQYF. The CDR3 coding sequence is TGTGCCAGCAGCTTAGATCGGGGTCTCGGCATTCAGTACTTC.

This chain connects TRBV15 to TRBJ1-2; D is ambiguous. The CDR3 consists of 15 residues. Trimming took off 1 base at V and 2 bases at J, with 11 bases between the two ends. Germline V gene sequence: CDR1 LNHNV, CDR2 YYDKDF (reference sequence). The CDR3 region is CATSRGFQTNYGYTF. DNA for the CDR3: TGTGCCACCAGCAGAGGTTTCCAAACAAACTATGGCTACACCTTC.

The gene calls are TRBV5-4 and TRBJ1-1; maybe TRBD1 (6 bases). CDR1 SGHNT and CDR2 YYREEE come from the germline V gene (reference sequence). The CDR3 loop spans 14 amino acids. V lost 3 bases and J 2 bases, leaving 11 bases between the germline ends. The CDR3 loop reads CASSSKTGNTEAFF. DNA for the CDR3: TGTGCCAGCAGCTCAAAGACAGGAAACACTGAAGCTTTCTTT.

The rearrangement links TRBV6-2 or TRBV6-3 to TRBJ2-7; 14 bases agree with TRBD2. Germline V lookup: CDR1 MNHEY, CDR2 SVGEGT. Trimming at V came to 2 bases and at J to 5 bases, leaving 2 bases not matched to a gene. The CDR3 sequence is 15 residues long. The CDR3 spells CASSYVGLAGDEQYF. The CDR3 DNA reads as TGTGCCAGCAGTTACGTGGGACTAGCGGGGGACGAGCAGTACTTC.

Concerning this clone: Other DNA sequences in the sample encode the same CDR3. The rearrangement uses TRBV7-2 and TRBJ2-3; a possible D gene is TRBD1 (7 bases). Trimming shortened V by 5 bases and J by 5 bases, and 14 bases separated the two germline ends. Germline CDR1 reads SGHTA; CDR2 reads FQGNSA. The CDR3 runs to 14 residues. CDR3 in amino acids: CASSLRQGGDTQYF. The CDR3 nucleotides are TGTGCCAGCAGCCTTAGACAGGGAGGAGATACGCAGTATTTT.

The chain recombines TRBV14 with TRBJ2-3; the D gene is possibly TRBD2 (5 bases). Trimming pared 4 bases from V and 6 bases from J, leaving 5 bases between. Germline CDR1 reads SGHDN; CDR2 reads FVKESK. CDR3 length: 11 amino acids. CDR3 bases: TGTGCCAGCAGCCTAGCGGATACGCAGTATTTT. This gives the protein CASSLADTQYF.

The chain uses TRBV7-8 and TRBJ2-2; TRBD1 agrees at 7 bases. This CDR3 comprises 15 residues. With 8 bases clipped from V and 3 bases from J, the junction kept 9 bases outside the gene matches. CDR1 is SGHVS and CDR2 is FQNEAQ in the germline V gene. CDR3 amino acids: CASGGLGQHTGELFF. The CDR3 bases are TGTGCCAGCGGGGGCTTGGGACAGCACACCGGGGAGCTGTTTTTT.

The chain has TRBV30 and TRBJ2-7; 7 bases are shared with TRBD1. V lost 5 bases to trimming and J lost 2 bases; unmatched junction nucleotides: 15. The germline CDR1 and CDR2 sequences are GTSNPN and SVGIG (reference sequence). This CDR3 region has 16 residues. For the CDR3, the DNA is TGTGCCTGGCGTCAGGGACAGCCAGGTTCAGCCTACGAGCAGTACTTC. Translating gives CAWRQGQPGSAYEQYF.

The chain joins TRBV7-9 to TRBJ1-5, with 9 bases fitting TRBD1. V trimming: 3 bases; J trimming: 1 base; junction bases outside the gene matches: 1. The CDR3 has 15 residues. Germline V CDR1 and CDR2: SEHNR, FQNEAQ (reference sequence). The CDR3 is CASSLGQGSNQPQHF. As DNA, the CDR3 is TGTGCCAGCAGCTTGGGACAGGGCAGCAATCAGCCCCAGCATTTT.

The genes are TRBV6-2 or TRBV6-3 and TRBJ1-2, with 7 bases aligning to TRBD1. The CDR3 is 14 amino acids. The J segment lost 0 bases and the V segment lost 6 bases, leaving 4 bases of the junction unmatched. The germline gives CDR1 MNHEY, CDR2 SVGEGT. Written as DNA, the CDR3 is TGTGCCAGCAGCAAGGGACAGACTAACTATGGCTACACCTTC. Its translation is CASSKGQTNYGYTF.

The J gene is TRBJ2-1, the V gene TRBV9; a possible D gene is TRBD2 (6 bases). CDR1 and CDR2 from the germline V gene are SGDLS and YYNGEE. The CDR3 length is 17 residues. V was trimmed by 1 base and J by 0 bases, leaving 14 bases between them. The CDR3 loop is CASSVNLAGSSYNEQFF. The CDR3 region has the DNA TGTGCCAGCAGCGTAAACCTTGCGGGGAGCTCCTACAATGAGCAGTTCTTC.

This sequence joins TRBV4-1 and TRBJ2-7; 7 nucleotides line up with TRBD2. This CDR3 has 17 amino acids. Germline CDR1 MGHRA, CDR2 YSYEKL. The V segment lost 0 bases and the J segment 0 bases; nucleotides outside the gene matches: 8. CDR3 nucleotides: TGCGCCAGCAGCCAAGATCCCCAGCGGGGCGCCTCCTACGAGCAGTACTTC. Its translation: CASSQDPQRGASYEQYF.

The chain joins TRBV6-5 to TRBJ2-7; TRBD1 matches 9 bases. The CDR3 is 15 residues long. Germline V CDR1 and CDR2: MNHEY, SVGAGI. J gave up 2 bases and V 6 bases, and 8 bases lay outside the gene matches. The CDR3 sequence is CASSQDRGLAYEQYF. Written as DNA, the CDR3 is TGTGCCAGCAGCCAGGACAGGGGTCTAGCCTACGAGCAGTACTTC.

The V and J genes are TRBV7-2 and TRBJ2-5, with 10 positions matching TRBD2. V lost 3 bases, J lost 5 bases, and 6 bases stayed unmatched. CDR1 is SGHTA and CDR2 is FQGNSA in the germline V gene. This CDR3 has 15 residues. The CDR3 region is CASSLSGGAAETQYF. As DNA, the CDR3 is TGTGCCAGCAGCTTGAGCGGGGGGGCCGCGGAGACCCAGTACTTC. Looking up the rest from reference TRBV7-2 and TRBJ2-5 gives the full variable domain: GAGVSQSPSNKVTEKGKDVELRCDPISGHTALYWYRQSLGQGLEFLIYFQGNSAPDKSGLPSDRFSAERTGGSVSTLTIQRTQQEDSAVYLCASSLSGGAAETQYFGPGTRLLVL.

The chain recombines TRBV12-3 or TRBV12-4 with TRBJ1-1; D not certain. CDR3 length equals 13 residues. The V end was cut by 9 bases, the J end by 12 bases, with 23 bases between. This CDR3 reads CASSPEATRPPFF. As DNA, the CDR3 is TGTGCCAGTTCACCGGAGGCCACCCGCCCCCCTTTCTTT.

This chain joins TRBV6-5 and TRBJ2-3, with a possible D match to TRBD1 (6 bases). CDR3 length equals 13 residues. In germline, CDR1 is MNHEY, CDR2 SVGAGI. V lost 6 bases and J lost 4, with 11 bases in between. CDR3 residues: CASSTGRSDTQYF. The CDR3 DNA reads TGTGCCAGCAGCACAGGGAGATCAGATACGCAGTATTTT.

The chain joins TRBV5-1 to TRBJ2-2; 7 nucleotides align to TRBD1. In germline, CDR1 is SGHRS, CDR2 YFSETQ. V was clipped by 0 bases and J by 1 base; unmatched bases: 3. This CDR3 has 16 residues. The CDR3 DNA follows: TGCGCCAGCAGCTTGGGAGGGACAGAGAACACCGGGGAGCTGTTTTTT. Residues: CASSLGGTENTGELFF.

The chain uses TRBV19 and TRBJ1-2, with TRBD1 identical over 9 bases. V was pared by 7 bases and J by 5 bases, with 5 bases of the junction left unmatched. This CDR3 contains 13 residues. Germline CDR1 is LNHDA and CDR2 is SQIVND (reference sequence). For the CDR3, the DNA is TGTGCCAGTACGGGACAGGGTTATTATGGCTACACCTTC. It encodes CASTGQGYYGYTF.

CDR3 in DNA: TGCGCCAGCAGCTTGGAGGGGAGGGATGGCTACACCTTC. Residues: CASSLEGRDGYTF. The chain carries TRBV5-1 and TRBJ1-2, with a possible D match to TRBD1 (5 bases). Trimming removed 0 bases from V and 6 bases from J, with 9 bases in between. This CDR3 contains 13 residues. Germline V CDR1 and CDR2: SGHRS, YFSETQ.

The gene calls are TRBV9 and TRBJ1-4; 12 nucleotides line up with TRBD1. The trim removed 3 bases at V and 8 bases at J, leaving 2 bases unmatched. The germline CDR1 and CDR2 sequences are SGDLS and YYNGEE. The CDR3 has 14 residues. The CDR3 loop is CASSDGTGGEKLFF. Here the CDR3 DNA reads TGTGCCAGCAGCGACGGGACAGGGGGCGAAAAACTGTTTTTT.